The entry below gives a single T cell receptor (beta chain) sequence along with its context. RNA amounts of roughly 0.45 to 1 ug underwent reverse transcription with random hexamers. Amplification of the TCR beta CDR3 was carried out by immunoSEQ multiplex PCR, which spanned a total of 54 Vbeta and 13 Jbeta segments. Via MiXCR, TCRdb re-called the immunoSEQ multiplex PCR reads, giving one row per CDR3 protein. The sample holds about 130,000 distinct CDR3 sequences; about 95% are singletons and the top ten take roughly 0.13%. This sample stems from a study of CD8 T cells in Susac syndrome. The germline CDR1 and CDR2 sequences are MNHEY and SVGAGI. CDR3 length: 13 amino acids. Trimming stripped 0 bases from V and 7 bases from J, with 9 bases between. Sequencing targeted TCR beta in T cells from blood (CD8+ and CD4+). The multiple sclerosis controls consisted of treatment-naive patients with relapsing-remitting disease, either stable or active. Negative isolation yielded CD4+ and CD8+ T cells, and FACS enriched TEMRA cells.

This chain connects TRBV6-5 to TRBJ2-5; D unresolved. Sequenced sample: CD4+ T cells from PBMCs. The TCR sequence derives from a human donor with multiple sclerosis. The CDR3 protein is CASSYSQGWTQYF. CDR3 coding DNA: TGTGCCAGCAGTTACTCCCAAGGGTGGACCCAGTACTTC.